Described below is a single T cell receptor (beta chain) sequence and its context. CDR1 is ENHRY, CDR2 SYGVKD, per germline. V was clipped by 9 bases and J by 5 bases; unmatched bases: 6. This CDR3 spans 13 amino acids. Authors' analysis steps: Amplifying reference gene primers gave estimates of nucleated cell counts. The protocol was immunoSEQ multiplex PCR, while the TCRdb copy is restricted to in-frame clones and leaves out a portion. That table gives V, J and clone size, and the DNA gave D and trimming. The sample yields about 49,000 clones, about 85% seen once. These data belong to a study of blood T cell repertoires in COVID-19.

The chain has TRBV10-3 and TRBJ2-7, with TRBD1 identical over 11 bases. This TCR was sampled from a man aged 40-49 years with active COVID-19. The sample consisted of peripheral blood. CDR3 sequence: CAIGQGAMDEQYF. As DNA, the CDR3 is TGTGCCATTGGACAGGGGGCGATGGACGAGCAGTACTTC.